The clone carrying this T cell receptor (beta chain) was seen ten or more times. If no ophthalmopathy progression occurred within 18 months, Graves' hyperthyroidism was stable. Recently diagnosed hyperthyroidism of less than 2 months' duration affected patients aged 18 to 65. This sample is part of a study of T cells in Graves' hyperthyroidism and ophthalmopathy. RNA transcripts yielded amplified TCR beta CDR3 regions. Using the HTBI primer set, a first-round RT-PCR was run on the TCR CDR3. TCRdb analysed the multiplex PCR reads with MiXCR anew, one entry per CDR3 protein. Among some 700,000 distinct CDR3 sequences listed, 17% were seen once. The receptor was derived from a man over 45 with Graves' hyperthyroidism. The sequencing sample was made of blood.

CDR3 sequence reads: CAMQGNSYEQYF. In DNA, the CDR3 is TGTGCCATGCAGGGTAATTCCTACGAGCAGTACTTC. The chain employs TRBV10-3 and TRBJ2-7, with TRBD1 as a possible D gene (5 bases). V lost 9 bases to trimming and J lost 1 base, with 10 bases between them. The CDR3 is 12 residues long. CDR1 ENHRY and CDR2 SYGVKD come from the germline V gene.